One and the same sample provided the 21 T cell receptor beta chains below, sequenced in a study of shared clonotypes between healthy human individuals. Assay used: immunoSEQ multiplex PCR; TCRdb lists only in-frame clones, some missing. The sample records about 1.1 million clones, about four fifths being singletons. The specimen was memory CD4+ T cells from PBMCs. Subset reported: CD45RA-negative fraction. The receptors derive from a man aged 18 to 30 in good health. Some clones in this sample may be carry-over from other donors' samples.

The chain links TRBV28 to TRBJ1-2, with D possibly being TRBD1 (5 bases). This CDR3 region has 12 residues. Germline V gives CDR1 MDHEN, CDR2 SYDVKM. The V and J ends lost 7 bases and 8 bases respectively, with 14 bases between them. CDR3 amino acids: CASKGNFWGYTF. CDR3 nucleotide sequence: TGTGCCAGCAAGGGGAACTTTTGGGGCTACACCTTC.

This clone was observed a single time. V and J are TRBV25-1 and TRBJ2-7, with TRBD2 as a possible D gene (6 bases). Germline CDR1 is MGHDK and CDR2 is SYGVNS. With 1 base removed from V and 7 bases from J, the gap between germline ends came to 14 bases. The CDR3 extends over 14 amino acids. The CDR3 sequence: CASSELGGEQEQYF. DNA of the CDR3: TGTGCCAGCAGTGAATTGGGGGGAGAGCAAGAGCAGTACTTC.

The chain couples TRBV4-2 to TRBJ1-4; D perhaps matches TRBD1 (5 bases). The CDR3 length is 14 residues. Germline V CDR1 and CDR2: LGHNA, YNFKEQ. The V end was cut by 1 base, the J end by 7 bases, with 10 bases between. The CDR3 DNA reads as TGTGCCAGCAGCCAAGCAGGGACGGTTGAAAAACTGTTTTTT. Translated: CASSQAGTVEKLFF.

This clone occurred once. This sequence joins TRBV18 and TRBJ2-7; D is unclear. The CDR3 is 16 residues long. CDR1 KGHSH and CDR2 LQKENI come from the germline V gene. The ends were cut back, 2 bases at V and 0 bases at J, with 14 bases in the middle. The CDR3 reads CASSPYTLPSSYEQYF. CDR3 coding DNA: TGTGCCAGCTCACCATACACACTCCCGAGCTCCTACGAGCAGTACTTC.

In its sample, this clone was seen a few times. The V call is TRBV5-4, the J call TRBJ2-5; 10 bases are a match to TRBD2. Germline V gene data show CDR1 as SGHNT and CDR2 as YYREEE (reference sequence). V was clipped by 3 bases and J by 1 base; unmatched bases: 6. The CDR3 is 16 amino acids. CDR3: CASSWGAGGLQETQYF. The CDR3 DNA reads TGTGCCAGCAGCTGGGGAGCGGGAGGGCTCCAAGAGACCCAGTACTTC.

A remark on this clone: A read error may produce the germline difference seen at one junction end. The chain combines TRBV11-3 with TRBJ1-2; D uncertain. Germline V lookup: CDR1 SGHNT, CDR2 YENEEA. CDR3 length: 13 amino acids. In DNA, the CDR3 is TGTGCCAGCAGCTTAGACACCTATACCGGGCCTGCCTTC. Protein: CASSLDTYTGPAF.

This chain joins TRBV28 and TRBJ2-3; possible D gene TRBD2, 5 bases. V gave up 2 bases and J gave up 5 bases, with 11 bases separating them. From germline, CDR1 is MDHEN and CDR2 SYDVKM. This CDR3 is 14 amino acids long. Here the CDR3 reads CASSLGSREDTQYF. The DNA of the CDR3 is TGTGCCAGCAGTTTAGGGAGTCGAGAAGATACGCAGTATTTT.

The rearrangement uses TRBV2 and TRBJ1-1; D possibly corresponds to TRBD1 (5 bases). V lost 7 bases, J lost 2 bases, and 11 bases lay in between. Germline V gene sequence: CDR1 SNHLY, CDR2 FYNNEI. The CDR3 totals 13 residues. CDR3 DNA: TGTGCCAGCATCCGGGACGGTAACACTGAAGCTTTCTTT. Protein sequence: CASIRDGNTEAFF.

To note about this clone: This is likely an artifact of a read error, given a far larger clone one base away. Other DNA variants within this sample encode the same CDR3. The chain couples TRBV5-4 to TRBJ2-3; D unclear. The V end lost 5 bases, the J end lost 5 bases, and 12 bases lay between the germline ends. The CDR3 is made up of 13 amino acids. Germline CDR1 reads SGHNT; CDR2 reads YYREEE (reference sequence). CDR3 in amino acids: CASSTMGGDTQYF. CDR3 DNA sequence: TGTGCCAGCAGTACAATGGGCGGAGATACGCAGTATTTT. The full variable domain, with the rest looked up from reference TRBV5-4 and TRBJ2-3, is ETGVTQSPTHLIKTRGQQVTLRCSSQSGHNTVSWYQQALGQGPQFIFQYYREEENGRGNFPPRFSGLQFPNYSSELNVNALELDDSALYLCASSTMGGDTQYFGPGTRLTVL.

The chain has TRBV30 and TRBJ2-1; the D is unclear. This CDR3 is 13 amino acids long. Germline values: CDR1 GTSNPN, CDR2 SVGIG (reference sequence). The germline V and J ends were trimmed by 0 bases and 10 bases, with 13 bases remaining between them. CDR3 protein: CAWSVNTQAEQFF. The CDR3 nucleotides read TGTGCCTGGAGTGTAAATACGCAGGCCGAGCAGTTCTTC.

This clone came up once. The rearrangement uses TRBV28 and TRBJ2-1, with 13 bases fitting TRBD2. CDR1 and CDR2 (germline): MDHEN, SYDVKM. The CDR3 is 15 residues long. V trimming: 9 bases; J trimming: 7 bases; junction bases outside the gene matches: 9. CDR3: CASPQGLAGVNEQFF. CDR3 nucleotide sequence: TGTGCCAGTCCCCAAGGACTAGCGGGAGTGAATGAGCAGTTCTTC.

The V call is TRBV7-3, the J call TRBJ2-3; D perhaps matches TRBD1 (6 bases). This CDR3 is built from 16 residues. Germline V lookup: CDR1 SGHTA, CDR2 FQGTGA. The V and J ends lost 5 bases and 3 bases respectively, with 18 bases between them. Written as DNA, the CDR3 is TGTGCCAGCAGCCAAAGTAGGGACACGTCGACAGATACGCAGTATTTT. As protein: CASSQSRDTSTDTQYF.

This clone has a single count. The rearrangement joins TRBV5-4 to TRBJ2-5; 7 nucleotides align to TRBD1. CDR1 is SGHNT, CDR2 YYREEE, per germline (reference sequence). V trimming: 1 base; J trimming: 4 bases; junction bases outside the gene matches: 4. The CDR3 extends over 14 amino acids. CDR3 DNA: TGTGCCAGCAGCTTGAGGGCAGGGGGAGAGACCCAGTACTTC. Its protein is CASSLRAGGETQYF.

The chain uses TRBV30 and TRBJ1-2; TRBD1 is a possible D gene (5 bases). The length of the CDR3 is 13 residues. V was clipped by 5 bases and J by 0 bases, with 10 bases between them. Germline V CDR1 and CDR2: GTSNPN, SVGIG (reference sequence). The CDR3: CAWAGPTNYGYTF. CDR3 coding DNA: TGTGCCTGGGCGGGACCTACTAACTATGGCTACACCTTC.

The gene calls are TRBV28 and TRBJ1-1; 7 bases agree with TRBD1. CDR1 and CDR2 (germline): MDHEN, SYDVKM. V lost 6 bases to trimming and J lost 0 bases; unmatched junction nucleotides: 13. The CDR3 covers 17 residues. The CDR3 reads CASSQGGFGTVNTEAFF. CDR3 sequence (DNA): TGTGCCAGCAGCCAAGGCGGGTTCGGGACAGTGAACACTGAAGCTTTCTTT.

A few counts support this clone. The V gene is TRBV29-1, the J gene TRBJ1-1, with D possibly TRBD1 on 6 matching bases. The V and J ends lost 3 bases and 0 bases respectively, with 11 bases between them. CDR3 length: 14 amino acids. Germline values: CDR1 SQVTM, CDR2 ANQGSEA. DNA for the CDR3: TGCAGCGTTGATGTTGGGGGCCTGAACACTGAAGCTTTCTTT. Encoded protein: CSVDVGGLNTEAFF.

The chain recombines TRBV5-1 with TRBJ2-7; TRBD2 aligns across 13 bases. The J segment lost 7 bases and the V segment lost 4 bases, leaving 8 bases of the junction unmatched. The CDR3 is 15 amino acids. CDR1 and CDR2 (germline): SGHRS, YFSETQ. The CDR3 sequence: CASSRGLAGVGEQYF. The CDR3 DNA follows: TGCGCCAGCAGCCGCGGACTAGCGGGAGTGGGGGAGCAGTACTTC.

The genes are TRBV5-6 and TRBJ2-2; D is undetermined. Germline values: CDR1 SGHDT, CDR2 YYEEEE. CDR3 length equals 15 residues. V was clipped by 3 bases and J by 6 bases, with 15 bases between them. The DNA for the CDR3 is TGTGCCAGCAGCTCTTCACCTTTTAACGCCGGGGAGCTGTTTTTT. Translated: CASSSSPFNAGELFF.

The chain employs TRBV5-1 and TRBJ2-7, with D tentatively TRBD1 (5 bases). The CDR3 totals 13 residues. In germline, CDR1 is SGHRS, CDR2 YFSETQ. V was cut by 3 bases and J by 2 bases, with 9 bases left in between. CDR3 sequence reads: CASSSPQAYEQYF. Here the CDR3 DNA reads TGCGCCAGCAGCTCGCCACAGGCCTACGAGCAGTACTTC.

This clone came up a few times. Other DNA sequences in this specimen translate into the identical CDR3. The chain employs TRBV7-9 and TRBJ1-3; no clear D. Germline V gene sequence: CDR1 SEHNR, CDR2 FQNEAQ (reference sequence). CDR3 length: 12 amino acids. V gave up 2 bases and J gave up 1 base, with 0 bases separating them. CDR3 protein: CASSLSGNTIYF. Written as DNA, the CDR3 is TGTGCCAGCAGCTTATCTGGAAACACCATATATTTT. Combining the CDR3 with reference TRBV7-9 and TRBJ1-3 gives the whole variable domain DTGVSQNPRHKITKRGQNVTFRCDPISEHNRLYWYRQTLGQGPEFLTYFQNEAQLEKSRLLSDRFSAERPKGSFSTLEIQRTEQGDSAMYLCASSLSGNTIYFGEGSWLTVV.

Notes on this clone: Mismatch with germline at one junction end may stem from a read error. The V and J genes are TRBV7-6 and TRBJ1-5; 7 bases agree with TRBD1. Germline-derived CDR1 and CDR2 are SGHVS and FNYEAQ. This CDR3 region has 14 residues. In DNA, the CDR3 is TGTGCCAGCCAAGCGGGGCAGGGGGATCAGTCCCAGCATTTT. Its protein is CASQAGQGDQSQHF.